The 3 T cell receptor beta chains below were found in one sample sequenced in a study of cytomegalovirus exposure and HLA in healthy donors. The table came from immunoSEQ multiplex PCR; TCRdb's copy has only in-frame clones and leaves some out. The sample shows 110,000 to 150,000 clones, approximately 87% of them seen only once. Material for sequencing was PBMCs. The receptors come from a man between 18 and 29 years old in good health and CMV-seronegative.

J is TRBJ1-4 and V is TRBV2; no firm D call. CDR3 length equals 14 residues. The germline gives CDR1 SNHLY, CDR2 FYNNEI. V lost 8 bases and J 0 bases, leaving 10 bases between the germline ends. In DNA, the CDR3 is TGTGCCAGCTCAAGAGAGGCAACTAATGAAAAACTGTTTTTT. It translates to CASSREATNEKLFF.

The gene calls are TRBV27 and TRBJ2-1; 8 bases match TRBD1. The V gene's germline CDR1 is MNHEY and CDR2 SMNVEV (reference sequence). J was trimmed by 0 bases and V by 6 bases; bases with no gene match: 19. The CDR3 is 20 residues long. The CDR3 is CASRHGRQGLVVSSYNEQFF. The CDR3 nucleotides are TGTGCCAGCAGGCATGGCCGACAGGGGTTGGTAGTTAGCTCCTACAATGAGCAGTTCTTC.

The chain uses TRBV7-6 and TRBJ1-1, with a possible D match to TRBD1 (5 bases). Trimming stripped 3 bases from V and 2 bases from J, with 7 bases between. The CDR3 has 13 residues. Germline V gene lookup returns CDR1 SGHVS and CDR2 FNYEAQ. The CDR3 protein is CASSLQGNTEAFF. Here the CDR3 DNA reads TGTGCCAGCAGCTTGCAGGGAAACACTGAAGCTTTCTTT. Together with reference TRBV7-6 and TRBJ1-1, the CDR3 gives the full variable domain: GAGVSQSPRYKVTKRGQDVALRCDPISGHVSLYWYRQALGQGPEFLTYFNYEAQQDKSGLPNDRFSAERPEGSISTLTIQRTEQRDSAMYRCASSLQGNTEAFFGQGTRLTVV.